The rows below give T cell receptor beta chains drawn from one sample of a study of long-term antiretroviral therapy in people with HIV. Sequencing was performed with immunoSEQ multiplex PCR; in TCRdb, only in-frame clones are kept and a portion is missing. The sample shows 23,000 or so clones, roughly 79% of them seen only once. Material: unsorted PBMCs, obtained 0.1 years before starting antiretroviral therapy. The origin of the receptors is a man aged 35-49 years with HIV. The CDR3 runs from the conserved cysteine through the conserved F or W. D genes are given only for firm matches. A clone size is listed for some rows: how often the clone was seen (once, few, many), or a class if it is expanded.

J: TRBJ1-1; size: .; V: TRBV7-3; D: .; CDR3: CASSSGYGEAFF; DNA: TGTGCCAGCAGCTCAGGGTACGGTGAAGCTTTCTTT
J: TRBJ2-4; size: .; V: TRBV14; D: .; CDR3: CASSQGQVGAKNIQYF; DNA: TGTGCCAGCAGCCAAGGACAGGTGGGAGCCAAAAACATTCAGTACTTC
J: TRBJ1-2; size: .; V: TRBV27; D: TRBD1; CDR3: CASRIDRGSSGYTF; DNA: TGTGCCAGCAGGATCGACAGGGGTTCAAGCGGCTACACCTTC
J: TRBJ2-3; size: once; V: TRBV20-1; D: .; CDR3: CSARDLHTQYF; DNA: TGCAGTGCTAGAGATCTGCATACGCAGTATTTT
J: TRBJ1-6; size: .; V: TRBV11-2; D: TRBD1; CDR3: CASSSGTGGTPLHF; DNA: TGTGCCAGCAGCTCCGGGACAGGGGGGACACCCCTCCACTTT
J: TRBJ2-6; size: once; V: TRBV30; D: .; CDR3: CAWSVRGSGANVLTF; DNA: TGTGCCTGGAGTGTGAGGGGTTCTGGGGCCAACGTCCTGACTTTC
J: TRBJ2-7; size: .; V: TRBV18; D: .; CDR3: CASSPETDSYEQYF; DNA: TGTGCCAGCTCACCAGAGACGGACTCCTACGAGCAGTACTTC
J: TRBJ2-3; size: once; V: TRBV6-5; D: .; CDR3: CASSQTDTQYF; DNA: TGTGCCAGCAGTCAAACAGATACGCAGTATTTT
J: TRBJ2-1; size: .; V: TRBV6-5; D: TRBD1; CDR3: CASGDRDYNEQFF; DNA: TGTGCCAGCGGGGACAGGGACTACAATGAGCAGTTCTTC
J: TRBJ1-1; size: .; V: TRBV6-5; D: .; CDR3: CASSWTVQNTEAFF; DNA: TGTGCCAGCAGTTGGACAGTTCAGAACACTGAAGCTTTCTTT
J: TRBJ2-1; size: few; V: TRBV7-9; D: TRBD2; CDR3: CASSSTSGRHKGYNEQFF; DNA: TGTGCCAGCAGCTCGACTAGCGGGAGGCATAAGGGTTACAATGAGCAGTTCTTC
J: TRBJ1-5; size: few; V: TRBV2; D: .; CDR3: CASSDMSTGGNQPQHF; DNA: TGTGCCAGCAGTGATATGTCAACGGGGGGCAATCAGCCCCAGCATTTT
J: TRBJ1-2; size: .; V: TRBV14; D: TRBD1; CDR3: CASSQAGARDSYGYTF; DNA: TGTGCCAGCAGCCAAGCGGGGGCGAGGGACAGCTATGGCTACACCTTC
J: TRBJ1-2; size: .; V: TRBV19; D: .; CDR3: CASSPRSGLHGYTF; DNA: TGTGCCAGTAGTCCTCGATCGGGGTTACATGGCTACACCTTC
J: TRBJ2-7; size: .; V: TRBV7-2; D: TRBD1; CDR3: CASSLRTGDYEQYF; DNA: TGTGCCAGCAGTCTGCGGACAGGGGACTACGAGCAGTACTTC
J: TRBJ2-2; size: few; V: TRBV4-1; D: .; CDR3: CASSQDGQTTGELFF; DNA: TGCGCCAGCAGCCAAGACGGGCAGACCACCGGGGAGCTGTTTTTT